These 13 T cell receptor beta chains came from one sample sequenced in a study of T cells expressing NK-cell markers. From its re-call of the 5' RACE reads, TCRdb lists each CDR3 protein once, without DNA. This table lists 500,000 or so distinct CDR3 sequences. Sequenced input: blood T cells: a sorted CD56 or NKG2C T cell subset, CD4+ or CD8+ T cells, or bulk PBMC T cells (not recorded which). The receptors derive from a man aged 18 to 35 in good health.

This chain joins TRBV5-1 and TRBJ1-2; TCRdb outputs TRBD1, but without DNA this stays unchecked. Germline V gene sequence: CDR1 SGHRS, CDR2 YFSETQ. The CDR3 consists of 14 residues. Here the CDR3 reads CASSLATGEYGYTF.

This chain's CDR3 is CASSYDEPVSFSSYEQYF. The V gene is TRBV6-2 or TRBV6-3, the J gene TRBJ2-7. The length of the CDR3 is 18 residues. CDR1 MNHEY and CDR2 SVGEGT come from the germline V gene.

This chain connects TRBV6-2 or TRBV6-3 to TRBJ2-7; without DNA, the TCRdb call of TRBD1 cannot be checked. Germline CDR1 MNHEY, CDR2 SVGEGT. The length of the CDR3 is 14 residues. The CDR3 region is CASITPPGGREQYF.

The chain carries TRBV10-3 and TRBJ2-2; TCRdb's assignment of TRBD2 cannot be checked, as there is no DNA. Germline V gene data show CDR1 as ENHRY and CDR2 as SYGVKD. The CDR3 runs 14 residues. CDR3 amino acids: CAISESGTSGELFF.

The CDR3 loop is CASSQEGLAGQETQYF. The chain links TRBV4-1 to TRBJ2-5; TCRdb indicates TRBD2, and absent DNA this call remains unverified. CDR3 size: 16 residues. Germline loops: CDR1 MGHRA, CDR2 YSYEKL.

The chain employs TRBV20-1 and TRBJ2-6; TCRdb calls TRBD1, which cannot be checked without DNA. The CDR3 loop spans 16 amino acids. The germline gives CDR1 DFQATT, CDR2 SNEGSKA (reference sequence). CDR3 region: CSASSGTTSGANVLTF.

V gene TRBV7-9 combines with J gene TRBJ2-3. In germline, CDR1 is SEHNR, CDR2 FQNEAQ (reference sequence). This CDR3 has 13 residues. The CDR3: CASSPVGADTQYF. The variable domain in full, with the rest retrieved from reference TRBV7-9 and TRBJ2-3, is DTGVSQNPRHKITKRGQNVTFRCDPISEHNRLYWYRQTLGQGPEFLTYFQNEAQLEKSRLLSDRFSAERPKGSFSTLEIQRTEQGDSAMYLCASSPVGADTQYFGPGTRLTVL.

The genes are TRBV2 and TRBJ1-1; the TCRdb call, TRBD1, lacks DNA for checking. Germline assignment: CDR1 SNHLY and CDR2 FYNNEI. The CDR3 has 14 amino acids. CDR3 in amino acids: CATRQGVRDTEAFF.

V is TRBV4-2 and J is TRBJ1-4. The CDR3 covers 13 residues. Germline CDR1 and CDR2: LGHNA and YNFKEQ. The CDR3: CASSQESGEKLFF.

This chain uses TRBV5-3 with TRBJ2-3; the TRBD2 assignment by TCRdb is unverifiable without DNA. TRBV5-3 is known as an ORF, though its function is uncertain. This CDR3 spans 16 amino acids. CDR3 region: CARSPTSGRSTDTQYF.

J is TRBJ2-1 and V is TRBV21-1. TRBV21-1 is a pseudogene. The CDR3 runs 15 residues. The CDR3 here is CASKLQGSSYNEQFF.

Here the CDR3 reads CASSQEVGELKQFF. V usage is TRBV4-2 and J usage is TRBJ2-1. There are 14 residues in the CDR3. CDR1 and CDR2 from the germline V gene are LGHNA and YNFKEQ.

The CDR3 protein is CASSVVRTGYNEQFF. V and J are TRBV9 and TRBJ2-1; no DNA is available, so the TRBD1 call from TCRdb remains unchecked. Germline CDR1 reads SGDLS; CDR2 reads YYNGEE. CDR3 length equals 15 residues. Based on the CDR3 plus reference TRBV9 and TRBJ2-1, the full variable domain is DSGVTQTPKHLITATGQRVTLRCSPRSGDLSVYWYQQSLDQGLQFLIQYYNGEERAKGNILERFSAQQFPDLHSELNLSSLELGDSALYFCASSVVRTGYNEQFFGPGTRLTVL.